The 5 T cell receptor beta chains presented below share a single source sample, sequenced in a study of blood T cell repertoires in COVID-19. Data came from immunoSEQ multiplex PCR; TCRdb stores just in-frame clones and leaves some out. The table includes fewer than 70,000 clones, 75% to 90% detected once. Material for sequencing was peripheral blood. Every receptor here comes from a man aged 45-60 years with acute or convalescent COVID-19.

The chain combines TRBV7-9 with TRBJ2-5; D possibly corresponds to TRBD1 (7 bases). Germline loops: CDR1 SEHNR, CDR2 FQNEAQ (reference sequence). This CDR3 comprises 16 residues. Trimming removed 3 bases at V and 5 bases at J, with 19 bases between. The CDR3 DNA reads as TGTGCCAGCAGCTTTAGGACACCCAGGGGGGTTGAGACCCAGTACTTC. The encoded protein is CASSFRTPRGVETQYF.

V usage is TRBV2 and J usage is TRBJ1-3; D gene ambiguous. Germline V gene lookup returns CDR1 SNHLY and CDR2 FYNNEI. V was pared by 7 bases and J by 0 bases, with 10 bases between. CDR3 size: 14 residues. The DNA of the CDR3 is TGTGCCAGCAAGCGGACGGACTCTGGAAACACCATATATTTT. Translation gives CASKRTDSGNTIYF.

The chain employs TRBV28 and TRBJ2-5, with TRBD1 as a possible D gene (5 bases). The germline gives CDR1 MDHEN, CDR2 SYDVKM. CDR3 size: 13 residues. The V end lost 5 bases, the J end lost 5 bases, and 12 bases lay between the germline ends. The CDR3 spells CASSPDSGETQYF. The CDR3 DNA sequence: TGTGCCAGCAGTCCCGACAGTGGGGAGACCCAGTACTTC.

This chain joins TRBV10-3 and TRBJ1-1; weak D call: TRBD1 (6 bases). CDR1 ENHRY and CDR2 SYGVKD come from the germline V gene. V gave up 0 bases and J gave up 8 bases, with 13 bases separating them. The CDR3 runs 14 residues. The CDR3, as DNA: TGTGCCATCAGTGAGTCGGACAGCCAAAGGGAAGCTTTCTTT. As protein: CAISESDSQREAFF.

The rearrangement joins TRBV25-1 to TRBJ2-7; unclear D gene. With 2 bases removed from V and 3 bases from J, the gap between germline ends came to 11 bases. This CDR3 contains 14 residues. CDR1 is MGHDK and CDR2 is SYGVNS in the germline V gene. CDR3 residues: CASSEGGRFYEQYF. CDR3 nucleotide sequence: TGTGCCAGCAGTGAAGGTGGTAGATTCTACGAGCAGTACTTC.